This is a list of T cell receptor beta chains from one sample in a study of blood T cell repertoires in COVID-19. Some clones are missing from TCRdb's copy, which holds only in-frame ones; the method was immunoSEQ multiplex PCR. The repertoire holds approximately 360,000 clones, more than 80% seen once, with roughly 1.2% in the top ten. Input material: peripheral blood. These TCRs come from a man aged 35 to 55 with acute or convalescent COVID-19. The CDR3 runs from the conserved cysteine through the conserved F or W. A D gene is named only where the DNA matches it firmly. The listing skips clone size in some rows; elsewhere it reads once, few, many or a size class.

D gene	clone size	V gene	J gene	CDR3 DNA	CDR3 protein
TRBD1	-	TRBV7-3	TRBJ2-1	TGTGCCAGCAGCTTAGTAACAGGGGGCCCCCATGAGCAGTTCTTC	CASSLVTGGPHEQFF
-	-	TRBV9	TRBJ1-1	TGTGCCAGCAGCGTAGGCTCGACAGCCAGGAACACTGAAGCTTTCTTT	CASSVGSTARNTEAFF
-	-	TRBV15	TRBJ2-7	TGTGCCACCAGCAGAGGAGGTCAACTTCCCTACGAGCAGTACTTC	CATSRGGQLPYEQYF
TRBD1	-	TRBV7-3	TRBJ2-1	TGTGCCAGCAGCTTAAGCGACAGGGGTAGTGAGCAGTTCTTC	CASSLSDRGSEQFF
TRBD2	once	TRBV4-1	TRBJ2-2	TGCGCCAGCAGGCGGCCGGGAGGGAGCCCCGGGGAGCTGTTTTTT	CASRRPGGSPGELFF
TRBD2	few	TRBV5-6	TRBJ2-1	TGTGCCAGCAGCATGGGGGGACTAGCGGGCAACTACAATGAGCAGTTCTTC	CASSMGGLAGNYNEQFF
TRBD1	-	TRBV4-1	TRBJ1-1	TGCGCCAGCAGCCGACCTACAGGGGGCCCCACTGAAGCTTTCTTT	CASSRPTGGPTEAFF
-	-	TRBV9	TRBJ1-4	TGTGCCAGCAGCGTTCATAGGAGTACTAATGAAAAACTGTTTTTT	CASSVHRSTNEKLFF
-	-	TRBV20-1	TRBJ1-1	TGCAGTGCTAGAGTCGACACTGAAGCTTTCTTT	CSARVDTEAFF
TRBD2	-	TRBV5-1	TRBJ2-7	TGCGCCAGCAGCTTGTCCGGGACTAGCGGCTACGAGCAGTACTTC	CASSLSGTSGYEQYF
TRBD2	-	TRBV6-2/TRBV6-3	TRBJ2-3	TGTGCCAGCAGTTTGGGGGGGTGGGATACGCAGTATTTT	CASSLGGWDTQYF
-	-	TRBV19	TRBJ2-1	TGTGCCAGTAGTACTTCGGGGTCCTTATACAATGAGCAGTTCTTC	CASSTSGSLYNEQFF
-	-	TRBV2	TRBJ1-4	TGTGCCAGCGGGACAAGTAATGAAAAACTGTTTTTT	CASGTSNEKLFF